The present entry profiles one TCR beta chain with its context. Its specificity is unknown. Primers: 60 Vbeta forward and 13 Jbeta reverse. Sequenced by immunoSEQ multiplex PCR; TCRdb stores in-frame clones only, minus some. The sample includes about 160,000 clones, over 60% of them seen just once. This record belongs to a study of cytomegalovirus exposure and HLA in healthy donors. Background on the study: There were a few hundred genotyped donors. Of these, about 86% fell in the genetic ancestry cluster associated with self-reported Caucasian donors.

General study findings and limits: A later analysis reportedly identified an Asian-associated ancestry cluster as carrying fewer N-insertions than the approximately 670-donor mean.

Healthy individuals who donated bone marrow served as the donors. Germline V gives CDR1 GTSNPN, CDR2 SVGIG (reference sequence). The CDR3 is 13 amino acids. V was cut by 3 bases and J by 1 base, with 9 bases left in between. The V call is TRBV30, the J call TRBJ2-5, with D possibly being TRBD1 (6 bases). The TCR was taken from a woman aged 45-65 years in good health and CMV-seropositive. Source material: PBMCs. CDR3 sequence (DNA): TGTGCCTGGAGCGGGACACTCCAAGAGACCCAGTACTTC. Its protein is CAWSGTLQETQYF.